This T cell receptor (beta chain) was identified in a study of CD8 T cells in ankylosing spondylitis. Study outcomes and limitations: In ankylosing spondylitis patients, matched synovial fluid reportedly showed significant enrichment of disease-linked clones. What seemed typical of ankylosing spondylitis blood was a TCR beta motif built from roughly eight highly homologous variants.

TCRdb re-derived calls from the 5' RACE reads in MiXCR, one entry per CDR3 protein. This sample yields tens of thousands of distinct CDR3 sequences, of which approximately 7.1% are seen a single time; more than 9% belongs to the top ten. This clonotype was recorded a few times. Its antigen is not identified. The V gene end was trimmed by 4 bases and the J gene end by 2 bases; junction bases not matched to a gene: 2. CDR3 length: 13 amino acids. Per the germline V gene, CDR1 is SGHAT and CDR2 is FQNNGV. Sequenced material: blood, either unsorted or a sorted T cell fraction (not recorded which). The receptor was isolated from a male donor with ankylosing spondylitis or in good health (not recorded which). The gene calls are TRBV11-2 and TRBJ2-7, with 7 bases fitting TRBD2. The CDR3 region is CASSSGGTYEQYF. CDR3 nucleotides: TGTGCCAGCAGCTCGGGGGGTACCTACGAGCAGTACTTC.